This T cell receptor beta chain was recovered during a study of blood T cells in healthy people across ages. A second 7 to 11 cycle PCR used barcoded and J-beta primers. TCRdb independently ran MiXCR on the 5' RACE reads; one entry per CDR3 protein. The table lists hundreds of thousands of distinct CDR3 sequences, roughly 53% of them singletons, with over 30% in the top ten. V shed 3 bases, J shed 0 bases, and the junction held 5 bases outside the gene matches. The CDR3 totals 17 residues. Germline lookup yields CDR1 SGHTA and CDR2 FQGNSA. This clonotype was picked up one time. This TCR derives from a man aged 55 to 69 in good health. Sequenced sample: blood. This rearrangement joins TRBV7-2 to TRBJ2-3; 11 bases match TRBD2. The CDR3 DNA sequence: TGTGCCAGCAGCTTTACTAGCGGGAGACTTAGCACAGATACGCAGTATTTT. It yields the protein CASSFTSGRLSTDTQYF. Full variable domain (missing parts from reference TRBV7-2 and TRBJ2-3): GAGVSQSPSNKVTEKGKDVELRCDPISGHTALYWYRQSLGQGLEFLIYFQGNSAPDKSGLPSDRFSAERTGGSVSTLTIQRTQQEDSAVYLCASSFTSGRLSTDTQYFGPGTRLTVL.